This section outlines one TCR beta chain sequence together with its context. MiXCR, run by TCRdb on the PCR reads, gives a single entry per CDR3 protein. The sample contains approximately 550,000 distinct CDR3 sequences, 20% to 25% of which appear only once. The entry originates in a study of molecular identifiers for immune sequencing clone quantification. Sorted naive CD8 T cells were those defined as CD8+CD4-CCR7+CD45RA+. Trimming pared 1 base from V and 3 bases from J, leaving 18 bases between. The CDR3 runs 17 residues. Germline loops: CDR1 SGHTA, CDR2 FQGNSA. This receptor was obtained from a human donor in good health. Some libraries in this study had Jurkat cell RNA spiked in. Sequencing was carried out using naive CD8+ T cells from blood, with Jurkat cell RNA spiked in. The subset: FACS-sorted CD8+CD4-CCR7+CD45RA+ naive T cells. This chain links TRBV7-2 with TRBJ1-2, with no clear D. The CDR3 nucleotides are TGTGCCAGCAGCTTAGAGCTGGGGTCCCCTTCAGACTATGGCTACACCTTC. This codes for CASSLELGSPSDYGYTF. Full variable domain (outside the CDR3, taken from reference TRBV7-2 and TRBJ1-2): GAGVSQSPSNKVTEKGKDVELRCDPISGHTALYWYRQSLGQGLEFLIYFQGNSAPDKSGLPSDRFSAERTGGSVSTLTIQRTQQEDSAVYLCASSLELGSPSDYGYTFGSGTRLTVV.